This T cell receptor (beta chain) was sequenced during a study of identical twins. Points from the study as a whole: Cross-sectional statistical analysis, not tracking of the same donors, underpinned the conclusions.

TCRdb fed the 5' RACE reads into MiXCR, producing one record per CDR3 protein. The data show 200,000 or so distinct CDR3 sequences, with about 7.5% seen just once and less than 2% held by the top ten. Germline V gene lookup returns CDR1 SGHTA and CDR2 FQGTGA. Trimming removed 2 bases from V and 4 bases from J; junction bases left unmatched: 5. CDR3 size: 15 residues. This clonotype has more than one count but fewer than ten. The antigen remains unidentified. These data are also associated with another study on yellow fever vaccine responses in identical twins. That source notes: After vaccination, twins' T cell response reportedly seemed partly convergent, partly personalized.

The chain is built from TRBV7-3 and TRBJ2-1; 7 positions match TRBD1. Sequencing was carried out using memory (CD45RO+) T cells sorted from blood. The clonotype comes from a woman aged 18 to 35 in good health. The CDR3 reads CASSLADRVYNEQFF. The CDR3 nucleotides are TGTGCCAGCAGCTTAGCCGACAGGGTTTACAATGAGCAGTTCTTC.